This TCR beta chain stems from a study of CD8+CD57+ T cells in acquired aplastic anemia. Study information: Isolated CD4+ and CD8+ cells, once sorted, yielded DNA averaging around 3 ug. Healthy CD8+ samples averaged about 10 million reads.

Broader study findings: Patients and controls shared about 30 CD8+ CDR3 sequences, which appeared highly expressed in patients and within their immunodominant clones.

Genomic DNA, serving as template, underwent TCR beta VDJ and CDR3 profiling. TCRdb reanalysed the reads using MiXCR and keeps one entry per CDR3 protein. The sample shows 40,000 or so distinct CDR3 sequences, approximately 73% of them seen only once. In regard to this clonotype: The antigen remains undetermined.

Looked up from germline, CDR1 is SGHTA and CDR2 is FQGNSA. Trimming took 6 bases from V and 1 from J, leaving 12 bases between them. The CDR3 length is 14 residues. The TCR sequence derives from a human donor in good health, serving as a control. The gene calls are TRBV7-2 and TRBJ1-1; D is undetermined. The sample comprised sorted CD4+, CD8+, or CD8+CD57+ T cells (not recorded which) from PBMCs. The CDR3 sequence is CASSLQQPNTEAFF. The CDR3, as DNA: TGTGCCAGCAGTCTTCAACAGCCGAACACTGAAGCTTTCTTT.